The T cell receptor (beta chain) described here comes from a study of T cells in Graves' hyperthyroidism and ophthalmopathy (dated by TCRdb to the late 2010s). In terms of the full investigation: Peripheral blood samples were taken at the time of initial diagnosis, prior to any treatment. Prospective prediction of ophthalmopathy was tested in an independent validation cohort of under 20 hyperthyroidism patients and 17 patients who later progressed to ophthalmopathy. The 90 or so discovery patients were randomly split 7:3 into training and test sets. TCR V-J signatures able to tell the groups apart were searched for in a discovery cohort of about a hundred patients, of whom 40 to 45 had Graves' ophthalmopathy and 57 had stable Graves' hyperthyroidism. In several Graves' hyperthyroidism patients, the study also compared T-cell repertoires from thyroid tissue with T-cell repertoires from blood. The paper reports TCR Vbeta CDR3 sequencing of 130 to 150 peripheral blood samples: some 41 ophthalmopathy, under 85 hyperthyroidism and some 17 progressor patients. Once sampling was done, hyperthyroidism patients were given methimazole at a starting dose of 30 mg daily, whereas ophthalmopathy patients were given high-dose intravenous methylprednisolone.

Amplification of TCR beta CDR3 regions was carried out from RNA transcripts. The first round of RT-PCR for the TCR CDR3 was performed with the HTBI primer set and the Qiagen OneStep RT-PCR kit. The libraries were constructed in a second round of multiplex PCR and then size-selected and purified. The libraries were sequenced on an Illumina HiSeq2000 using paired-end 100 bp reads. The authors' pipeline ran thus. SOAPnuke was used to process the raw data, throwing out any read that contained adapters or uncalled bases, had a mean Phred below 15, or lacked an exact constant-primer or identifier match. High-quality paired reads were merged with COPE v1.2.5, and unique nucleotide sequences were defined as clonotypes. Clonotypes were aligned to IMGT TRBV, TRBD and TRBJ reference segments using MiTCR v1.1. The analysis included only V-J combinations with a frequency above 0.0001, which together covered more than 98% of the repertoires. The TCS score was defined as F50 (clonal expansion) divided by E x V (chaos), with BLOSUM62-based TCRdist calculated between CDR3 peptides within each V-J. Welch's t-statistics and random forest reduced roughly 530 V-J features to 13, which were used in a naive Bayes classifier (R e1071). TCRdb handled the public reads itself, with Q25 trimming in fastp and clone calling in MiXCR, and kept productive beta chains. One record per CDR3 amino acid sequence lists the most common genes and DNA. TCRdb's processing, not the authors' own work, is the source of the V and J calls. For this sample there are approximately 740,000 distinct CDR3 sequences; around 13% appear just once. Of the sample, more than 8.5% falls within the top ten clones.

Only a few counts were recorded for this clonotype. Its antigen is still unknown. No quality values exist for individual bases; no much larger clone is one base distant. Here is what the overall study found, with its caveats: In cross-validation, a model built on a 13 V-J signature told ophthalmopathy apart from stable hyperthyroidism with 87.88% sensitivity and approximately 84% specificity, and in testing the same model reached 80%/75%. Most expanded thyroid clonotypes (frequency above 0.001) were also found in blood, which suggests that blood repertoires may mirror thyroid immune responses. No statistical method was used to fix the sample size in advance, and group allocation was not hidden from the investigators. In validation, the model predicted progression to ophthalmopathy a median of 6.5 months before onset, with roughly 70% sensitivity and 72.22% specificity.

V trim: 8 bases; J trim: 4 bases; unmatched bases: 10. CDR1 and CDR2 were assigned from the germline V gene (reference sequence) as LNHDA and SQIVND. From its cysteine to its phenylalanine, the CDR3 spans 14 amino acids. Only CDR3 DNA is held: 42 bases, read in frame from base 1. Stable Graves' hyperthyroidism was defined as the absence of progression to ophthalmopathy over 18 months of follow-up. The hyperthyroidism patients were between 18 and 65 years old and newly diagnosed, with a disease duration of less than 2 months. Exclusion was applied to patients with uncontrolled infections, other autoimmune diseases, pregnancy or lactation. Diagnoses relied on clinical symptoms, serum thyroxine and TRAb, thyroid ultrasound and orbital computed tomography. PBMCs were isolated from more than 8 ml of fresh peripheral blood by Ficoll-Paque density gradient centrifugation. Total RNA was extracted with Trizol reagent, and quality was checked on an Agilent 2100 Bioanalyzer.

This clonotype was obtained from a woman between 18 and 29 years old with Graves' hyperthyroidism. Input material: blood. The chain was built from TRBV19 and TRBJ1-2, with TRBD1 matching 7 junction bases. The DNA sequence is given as TGTGCCAGTCGGACAGGTCCAGGGGCCTATGGCTACACCTTC. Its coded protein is CASRTGPGAYGYTF.